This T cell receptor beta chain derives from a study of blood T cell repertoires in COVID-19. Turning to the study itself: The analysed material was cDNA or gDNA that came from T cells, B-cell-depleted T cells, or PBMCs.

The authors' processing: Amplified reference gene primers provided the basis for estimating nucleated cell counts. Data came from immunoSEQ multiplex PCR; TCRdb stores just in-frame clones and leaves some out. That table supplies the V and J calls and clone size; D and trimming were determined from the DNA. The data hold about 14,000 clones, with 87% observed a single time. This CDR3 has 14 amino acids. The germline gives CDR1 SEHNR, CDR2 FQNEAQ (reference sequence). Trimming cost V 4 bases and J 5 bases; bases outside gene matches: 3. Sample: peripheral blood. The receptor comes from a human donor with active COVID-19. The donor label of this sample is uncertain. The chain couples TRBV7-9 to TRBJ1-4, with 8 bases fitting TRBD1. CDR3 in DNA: TGTGCCAGCAGCTCAAGACAGGGGAATGAAAAACTGTTTTTT. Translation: CASSSRQGNEKLFF.